Presented here are 5 T cell receptor beta chains from one specimen sequenced in a study of T-cell reconstitution after alpha-beta-depleted transplantation in children. Preparation of the TCRbeta library used unique molecular identifiers. From the PCR reads, TCRdb called clonotypes with MiXCR, one entry per CDR3 protein. The sample holds around 600,000 distinct CDR3 sequences, about 10% seen once. The sample consisted of PBMCs from the stem cell graft donor, taken from the stem cell graft. These TCRs come from a human donor who donated a stem cell graft to a child with acute myeloid leukemia.

Many counts were recorded for this clonotype. The V call is TRBV12-3 or TRBV12-4, the J call TRBJ2-7, with 9 bases that match TRBD1. V lost 5 bases and J lost 3; bases outside the gene matches: 8. CDR3 length: 15 amino acids. The chain's CDR3 is CASSQTDRGNYEQYF. The CDR3 DNA reads TGTGCCAGCAGTCAAACAGACAGGGGGAACTACGAGCAGTACTTC.

The V gene is TRBV5-1, the J gene TRBJ2-1; D is perhaps TRBD1 or TRBD2 (5 bases each). Trimming took off 3 bases at V and 4 bases at J, with 11 bases between the two ends. CDR1 and CDR2 from the germline V gene are SGHRS and YFSETQ. This CDR3 is 14 amino acids long. CDR3 in amino acids: CASSSLGTYNEQFF. The DNA for the CDR3 is TGCGCCAGCAGCTCCCTAGGGACGTACAATGAGCAGTTCTTC.

The sample holds many counts of this clonotype. The chain links TRBV7-6 to TRBJ2-2; D not resolved. The CDR3 totals 14 residues. The V gene's germline CDR1 is SGHVS and CDR2 FNYEAQ. Deletions cut 5 bases from V and 4 bases from J, with 11 bases between. This CDR3 is CASSRGRTTGELFF. CDR3 nucleotides: TGTGCCAGCAGCCGTGGAAGAACCACCGGGGAGCTGTTTTTT.

This clonotype was counted a few times. The rearrangement joins TRBV5-5 to TRBJ1-1, with 9 bases lining up with TRBD1. The CDR3 is 15 residues long. V lost 5 bases and J lost 5; bases outside the gene matches: 10. CDR1 is SGHKS, CDR2 YYEKEE, per germline (reference sequence). CDR3 sequence (DNA): TGTGCCAGCAGGCCAATACAGGGGGCTAAGACTGAAGCTTTCTTT. It codes for CASRPIQGAKTEAFF.

This clonotype showed up many times. This chain links TRBV12-3 or TRBV12-4 with TRBJ2-3, with 8 bases that match TRBD2. CDR3 length: 12 residues. J was trimmed by 11 bases and V by 6 bases; bases with no gene match: 7. CDR3 coding DNA: TGTGCCAGCAGACCCTCAGGGACTAGGCAGTATTTT. Translating it yields CASRPSGTRQYF.